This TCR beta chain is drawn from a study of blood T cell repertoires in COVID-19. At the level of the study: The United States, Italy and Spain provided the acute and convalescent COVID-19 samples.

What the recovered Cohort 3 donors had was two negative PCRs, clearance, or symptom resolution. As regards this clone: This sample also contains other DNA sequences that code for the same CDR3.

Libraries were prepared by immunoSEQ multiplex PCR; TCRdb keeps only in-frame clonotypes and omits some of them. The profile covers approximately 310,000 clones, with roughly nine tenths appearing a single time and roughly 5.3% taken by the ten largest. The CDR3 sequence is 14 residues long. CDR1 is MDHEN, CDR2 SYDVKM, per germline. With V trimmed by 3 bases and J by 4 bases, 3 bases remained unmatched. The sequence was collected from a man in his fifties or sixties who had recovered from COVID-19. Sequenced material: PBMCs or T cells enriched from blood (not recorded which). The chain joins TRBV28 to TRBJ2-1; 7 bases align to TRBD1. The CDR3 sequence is CASSLTGPYNEQFF. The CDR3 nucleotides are TGTGCCAGCAGTTTGACAGGGCCTTACAATGAGCAGTTCTTC.